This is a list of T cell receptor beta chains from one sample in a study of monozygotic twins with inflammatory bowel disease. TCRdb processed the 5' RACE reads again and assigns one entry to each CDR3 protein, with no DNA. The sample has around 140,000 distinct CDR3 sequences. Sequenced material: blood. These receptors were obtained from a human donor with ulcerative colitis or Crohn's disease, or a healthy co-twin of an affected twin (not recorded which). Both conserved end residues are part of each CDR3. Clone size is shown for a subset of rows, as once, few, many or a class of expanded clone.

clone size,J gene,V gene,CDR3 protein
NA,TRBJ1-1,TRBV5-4,CASSRLDGGTEAFF
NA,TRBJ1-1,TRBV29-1,CSVDGQGGGTEAFF
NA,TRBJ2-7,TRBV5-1,CASSLDQGGEQYF
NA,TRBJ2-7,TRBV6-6,CASSYPSRSYEQYF
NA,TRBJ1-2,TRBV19,CASSTIFVGPQVRGYTF
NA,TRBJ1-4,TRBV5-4,CASSLEPDRSEKLFF
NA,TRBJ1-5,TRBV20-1,CSARDSPQGGQPQHF
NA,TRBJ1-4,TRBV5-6,CASSFPSRGFGNEKLFF
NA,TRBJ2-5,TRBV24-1,CATSDQLAGSPGTQYF
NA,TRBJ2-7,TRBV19,CASSPRPGQGIAYEQYF
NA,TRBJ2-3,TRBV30,CAWSSRTGSTDTQYF
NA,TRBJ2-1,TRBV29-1,CSVSGGISGASYNEQFF
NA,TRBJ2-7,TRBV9,CASSVEVANYEQYF
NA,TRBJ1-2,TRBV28,CASTLGRGWTGGYTF
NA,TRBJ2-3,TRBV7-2,CASSPLSGDTQYF
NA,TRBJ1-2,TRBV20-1,CSAGRAEGYTF
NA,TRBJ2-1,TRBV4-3,CASGQQAGFTYNEQFF
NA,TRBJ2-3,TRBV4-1,CASSQVGRADTQYF
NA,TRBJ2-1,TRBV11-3,CASSRLAGVGEQFF
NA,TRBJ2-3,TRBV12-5,CASAHPGTDTQYF
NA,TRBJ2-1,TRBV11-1,CASSLAPKELARSYNEQFF
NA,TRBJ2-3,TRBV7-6,CASSLTSGDTQYF
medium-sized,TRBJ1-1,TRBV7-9,CASSSRDRGNTEAFF
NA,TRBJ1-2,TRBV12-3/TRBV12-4,CASSLSGENGYTF
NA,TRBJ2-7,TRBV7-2,CASSLSLDRPVDF
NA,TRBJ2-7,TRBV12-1,CASSFARTGRLSYEQYF
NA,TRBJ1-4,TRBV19,CASTPRTVRGEKLFF
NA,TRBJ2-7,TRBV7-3,CASSPTAWDEQYF
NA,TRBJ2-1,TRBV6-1,CASGEQGYVEQFF
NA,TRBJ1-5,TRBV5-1,CASSPGQGAYQPQHF
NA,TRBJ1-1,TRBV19,CAISIYRGTEAFF
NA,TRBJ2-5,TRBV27,CASSHKGGTQYF
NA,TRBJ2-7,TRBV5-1,CASSGSRDRVGSYEQYF